This T cell receptor (beta chain) comes out of a study of blood T cell repertoires in COVID-19. Study-wide context: Some COVID-19 samples were acute and others convalescent; all came from the United States, Italy and Spain.

Germline V gene lookup returns CDR1 SGHTA and CDR2 FQGNSA. This CDR3 spans 14 amino acids. Trimming removed 4 bases at V and 3 bases at J, with 12 bases between. The table came from immunoSEQ multiplex PCR; TCRdb's copy has only in-frame clones and leaves some out. The table shows 200,000 to 250,000 clones, with almost 85% occurring only once. J is TRBJ1-2 and V is TRBV7-2, with a possible D match to TRBD1 (6 bases). The clonotype was recovered from a man aged 50-60 years with acute or convalescent COVID-19. The sequenced sample consisted of peripheral blood. The CDR3 nucleotides read TGTGCCAGCAGCTCGGGACAACGATACTATGGCTACACCTTC. Protein sequence: CASSSGQRYYGYTF.